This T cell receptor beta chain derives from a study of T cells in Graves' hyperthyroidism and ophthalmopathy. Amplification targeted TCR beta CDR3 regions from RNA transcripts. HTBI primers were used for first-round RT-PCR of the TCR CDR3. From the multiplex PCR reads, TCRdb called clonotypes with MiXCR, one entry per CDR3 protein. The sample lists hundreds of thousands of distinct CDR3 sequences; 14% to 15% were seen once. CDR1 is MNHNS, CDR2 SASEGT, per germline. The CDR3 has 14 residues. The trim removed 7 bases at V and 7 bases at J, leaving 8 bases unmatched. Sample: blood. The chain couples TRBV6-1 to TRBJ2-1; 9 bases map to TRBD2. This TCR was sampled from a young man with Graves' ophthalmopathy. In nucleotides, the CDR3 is TGTGCCAGCACCGACCCGGGACTAGCAAATGAGCAGTTCTTC. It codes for CASTDPGLANEQFF.